Detailed here is one T cell receptor (beta chain). Its antigen is unknown. This sample was taken from a study of CD8 T cells in ankylosing spondylitis. Study conclusions and caveats: Clones that were linked to disease were CD8+ and were relatively rare in peripheral blood. Reported data indicate significant enrichment of disease-linked clones within matched ankylosing spondylitis synovial fluid.

TCRdb fed the 5' RACE reads into MiXCR, producing one record per CDR3 protein. Among 36,000 or so distinct CDR3 sequences listed, 13% were seen once. Germline V CDR1 and CDR2: SGHVS, FQNEAQ. With V trimmed by 7 bases and J by 1 base, 9 bases remained unmatched. The CDR3 runs to 18 residues. Sequences were obtained from synovial fluid, either unsorted or a sorted T cell fraction (not recorded which). The TCR sequence derives from a male donor with ankylosing spondylitis. This chain uses TRBV7-8 with TRBJ2-3; 15 nucleotides align to TRBD2. DNA of the CDR3: TGTGCCAGCACCTACGGACTAGCGGGAGGGCATGGCACAGATACGCAGTATTTT. It translates to CASTYGLAGGHGTDTQYF. The variable domain in full, completed from reference TRBV7-8 and TRBJ2-3, reads GAGVSQSPRYKVAKRGQDVALRCDPISGHVSLFWYQQALGQGPEFLTYFQNEAQLDKSGLPSDRFFAERPEGSVSTLKIQRTQQEDSAVYLCASTYGLAGGHGTDTQYFGPGTRLTVL.